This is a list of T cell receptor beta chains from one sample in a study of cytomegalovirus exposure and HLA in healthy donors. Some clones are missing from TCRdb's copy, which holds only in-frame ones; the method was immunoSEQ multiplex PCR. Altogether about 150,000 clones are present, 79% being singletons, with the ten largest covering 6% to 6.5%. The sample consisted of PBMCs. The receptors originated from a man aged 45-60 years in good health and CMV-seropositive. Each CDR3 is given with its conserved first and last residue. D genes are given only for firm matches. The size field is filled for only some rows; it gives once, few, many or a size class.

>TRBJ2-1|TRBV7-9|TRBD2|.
CSSSSRLAGSYNEQFF
TGTTCCAGCAGCTCTCGACTAGCGGGTTCCTACAATGAGCAGTTCTTC
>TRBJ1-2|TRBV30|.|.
CARTGAVGHGYTF
TGTGCCAGAACAGGAGCCGTCGGGCATGGCTACACCTTC
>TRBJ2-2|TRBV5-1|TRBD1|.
CASSLSGQSTGELFF
TGCGCCAGCAGCTTGTCGGGACAGAGCACCGGGGAGCTGTTTTTT
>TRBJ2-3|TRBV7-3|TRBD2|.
CASSELAGTVTDTQYF
TGTGCCAGCAGCGAGTTAGCGGGGACTGTCACAGATACGCAGTATTTT
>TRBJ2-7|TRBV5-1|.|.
CASSLEAFGYEQYF
TGCGCCAGCAGCTTGGAAGCGTTCGGCTACGAGCAGTACTTC
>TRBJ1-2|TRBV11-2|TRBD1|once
CASSLDGTGGYGYTF
TGTGCCAGCAGCTTAGACGGGACAGGGGGCTATGGCTACACCTTC
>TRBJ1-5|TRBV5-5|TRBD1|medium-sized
CASSSRPRQGAPQPQHF
TGTGCCAGCAGCTCTCGTCCTCGACAGGGGGCGCCTCAGCCCCAGCATTTT
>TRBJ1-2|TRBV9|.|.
CASSVGEDSGYGYTF
TGTGCCAGCAGCGTAGGCGAGGACAGTGGCTATGGCTACACCTTC
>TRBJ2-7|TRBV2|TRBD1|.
CASSGDSSYEQYF
TGTGCCAGCAGTGGGGACAGCTCCTACGAGCAGTACTTC
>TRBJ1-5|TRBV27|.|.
CASSLSYRQTLNQPQHF
TGTGCCAGCAGTTTATCCTACAGACAGACATTAAATCAGCCCCAGCATTTT
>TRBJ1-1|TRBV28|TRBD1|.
CASPPTGVMNTEAFF
TGTGCCAGCCCCCCGACAGGGGTTATGAACACTGAAGCTTTCTTT
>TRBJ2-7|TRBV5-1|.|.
CASSDGNYEQYF
TGCGCCAGCAGCGACGGAAACTACGAGCAGTACTTC
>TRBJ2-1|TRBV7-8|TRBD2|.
CASRPGLAGKNEQFF
TGTGCCAGCAGGCCCGGACTAGCGGGGAAAAATGAGCAGTTCTTC
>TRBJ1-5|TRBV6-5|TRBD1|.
CASRSLGTGDQPQHF
TGTGCCAGCAGATCCTTGGGGACAGGGGACCAGCCCCAGCATTTT
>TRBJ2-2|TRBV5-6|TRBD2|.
CASSLGVGDYNTGELFF
TGTGCCAGCAGCTTGGGGGTTGGGGACTATAACACCGGGGAGCTGTTTTTT
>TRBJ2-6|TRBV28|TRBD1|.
CASRPYRGIFSGANVLTF
TGTGCCAGCAGACCATACAGGGGGATATTCTCTGGGGCCAACGTCCTGACTTTC
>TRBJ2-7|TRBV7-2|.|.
CASSRVAGMSYEQYF
TGTGCCAGCAGTCGAGTGGCAGGGATGTCCTACGAGCAGTACTTC
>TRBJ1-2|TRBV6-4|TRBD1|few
CASSLGQAANGYTF
TGTGCCAGCAGTCTAGGACAGGCAGCTAATGGCTACACCTTC
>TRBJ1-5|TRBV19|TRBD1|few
CASSKQGDSNQPQHF
TGTGCCAGTAGCAAACAGGGGGATAGCAATCAGCCCCAGCATTTT
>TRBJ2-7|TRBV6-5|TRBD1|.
CASSYGQGAAYEQYF
TGTGCCAGCAGTTACGGACAGGGGGCAGCCTACGAGCAGTACTTC
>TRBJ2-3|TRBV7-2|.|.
CASSFTPGTDTQYF
TGTGCCAGCAGCTTCACCCCGGGCACAGATACGCAGTATTTT
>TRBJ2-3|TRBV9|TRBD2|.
CASSVSPSGTDTQYF
TGTGCCAGCAGCGTATCGCCTAGCGGGACAGATACGCAGTATTTT
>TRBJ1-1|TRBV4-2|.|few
CATKRVGTEAFF
TGTGCCACCAAGAGGGTCGGCACTGAAGCTTTCTTT
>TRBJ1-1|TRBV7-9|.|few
CASSFGDRDTEAFF
TGTGCCAGCAGCTTCGGGGATAGGGACACTGAAGCTTTCTTT
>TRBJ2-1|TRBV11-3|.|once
CASSFRFRLTVDYNEQFF
TGTGCCAGCAGCTTCCGATTCCGACTGACTGTCGACTACAATGAGCAGTTCTTC
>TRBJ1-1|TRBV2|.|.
CASIPGGRNTEAFF
TGTGCCAGCATCCCTGGCGGGCGGAACACTGAAGCTTTCTTT
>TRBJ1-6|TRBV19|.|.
CASSITGQTDSPLHF
TGTGCCAGTAGTATAACCGGACAGACGGATTCACCCCTCCACTTT
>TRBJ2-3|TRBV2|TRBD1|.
CASRATGGDTQYF
TGTGCCAGCAGAGCCACAGGGGGAGATACGCAGTATTTT
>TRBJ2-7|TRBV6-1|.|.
CASSERGTVRGQYF
TGTGCCAGCAGTGAACGGGGGACAGTACGGGGGCAGTACTTC
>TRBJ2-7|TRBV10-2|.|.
CASRRDAYLRERNEQYF
TGCGCCAGCAGGAGGGATGCCTACCTCCGTGAGAGAAACGAGCAGTACTTC
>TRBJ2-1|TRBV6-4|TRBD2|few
CASSSSSGTNNEQFF
TGTGCCAGCAGTAGCTCTAGCGGGACAAACAATGAGCAGTTCTTC
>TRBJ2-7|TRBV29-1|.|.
CSVARRGSYEQYF
TGCAGCGTAGCGCGCAGGGGATCCTACGAGCAGTACTTC
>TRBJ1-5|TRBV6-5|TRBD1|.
CASSRDRGRNQPQHF
TGTGCCAGCAGCCGAGACAGGGGTCGTAATCAGCCCCAGCATTTT
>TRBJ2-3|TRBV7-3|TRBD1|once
CASSLTRDRGTDTQYF
TGTGCCAGCAGCTTAACCCGGGACAGGGGGACAGATACGCAGTATTTT
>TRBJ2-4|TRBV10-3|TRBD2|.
CAISESGASGGDIQYF
TGTGCCATCAGTGAGTCAGGGGCTAGCGGGGGAGACATTCAGTACTTC
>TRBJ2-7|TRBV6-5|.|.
CASSPGTHYEQYF
TGTGCCAGCAGTCCCGGGACTCACTACGAGCAGTACTTC
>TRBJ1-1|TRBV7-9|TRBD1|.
CSSSPPGRQGITEAFF
TGTTCCAGCAGCCCCCCTGGTCGACAGGGAATCACTGAAGCTTTCTTT
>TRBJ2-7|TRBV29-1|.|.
CSVRGTQDYEQYF
TGCAGCGTCCGCGGGACGCAAGATTACGAGCAGTACTTC
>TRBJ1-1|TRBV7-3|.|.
CANSLLGGDDTEAFF
TGTGCCAACAGCTTATTGGGGGGAGATGACACTGAAGCTTTCTTT
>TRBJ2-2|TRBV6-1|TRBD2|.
CASSDLGLAGFWDTGELFF
TGTGCCAGCAGTGATCTGGGACTAGCGGGCTTCTGGGACACCGGGGAGCTGTTTTTT
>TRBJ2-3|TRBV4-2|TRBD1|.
CASSPKTGDTDTQYF
TGTGCCAGCAGCCCTAAGACAGGGGACACAGATACGCAGTATTTT
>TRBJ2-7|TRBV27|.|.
CASSLSTLYEQYF
TGTGCCAGCAGTTTATCGACACTCTACGAGCAGTACTTC
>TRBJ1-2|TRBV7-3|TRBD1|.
CASSSTGGSVGYTF
TGTGCCAGCAGCTCGACAGGGGGAAGCGTTGGCTACACCTTC
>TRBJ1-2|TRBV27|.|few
CASKPAAGLDYGYTF
TGTGCCAGCAAGCCAGCCGCAGGGTTGGACTATGGCTACACCTTC